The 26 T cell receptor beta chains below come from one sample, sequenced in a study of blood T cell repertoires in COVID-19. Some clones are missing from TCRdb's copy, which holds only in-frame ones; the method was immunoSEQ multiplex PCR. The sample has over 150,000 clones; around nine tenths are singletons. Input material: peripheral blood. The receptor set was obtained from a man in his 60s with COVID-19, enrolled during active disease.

CDR3 sequence reads: CASSVGRVGTGELFF. CDR3 nucleotides: TGTGCCAGCAGCGTAGGGCGGGTGGGAACCGGGGAGCTGTTTTTT. The chain employs TRBV9 and TRBJ2-2, with a weak D call TRBD2 (5 bases). The germline V gene encodes CDR1 SGDLS and CDR2 YYNGEE. The CDR3 is made up of 15 amino acids. Trimming took off 0 bases at V and 5 bases at J, with 11 bases between the two ends.

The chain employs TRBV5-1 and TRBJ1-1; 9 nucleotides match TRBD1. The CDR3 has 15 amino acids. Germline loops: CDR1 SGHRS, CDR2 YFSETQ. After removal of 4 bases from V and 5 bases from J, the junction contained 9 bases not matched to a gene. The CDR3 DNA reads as TGCGCCAGCAGCCTGACAGGGGGAGGGAAAACTGAAGCTTTCTTT. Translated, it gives CASSLTGGGKTEAFF.

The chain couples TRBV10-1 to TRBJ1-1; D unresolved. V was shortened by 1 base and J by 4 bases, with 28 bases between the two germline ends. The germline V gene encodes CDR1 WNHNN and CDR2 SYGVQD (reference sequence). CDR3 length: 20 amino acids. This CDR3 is CASSECNNTRRAAHITEAFF. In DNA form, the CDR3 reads TGCGCCAGCAGTGAGTGCAACAACACTAGACGGGCAGCTCACATCACTGAAGCTTTCTTT.

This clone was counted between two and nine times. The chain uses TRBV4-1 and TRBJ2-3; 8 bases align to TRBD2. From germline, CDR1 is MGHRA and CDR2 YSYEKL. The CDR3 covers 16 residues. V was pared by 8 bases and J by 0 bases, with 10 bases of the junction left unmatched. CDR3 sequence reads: CASRSRGGSSTDTQYF. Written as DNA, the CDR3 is TGCGCCAGCCGTAGCCGGGGGGGATCTAGCACAGATACGCAGTATTTT.

The CDR3 sequence is CASSEEGLGGRTFF. In nucleotides, the CDR3 is TGTGCCAGCAGTGAAGAGGGTTTGGGGGGGCGGACTTTCTTT. The J gene is TRBJ1-1, the V gene TRBV2, with D possibly matching TRBD1 (6 bases). Looked up from germline, CDR1 is SNHLY and CDR2 is FYNNEI. Trimming took 1 base from V and 12 from J, leaving 18 bases between them. The length of the CDR3 is 14 residues.

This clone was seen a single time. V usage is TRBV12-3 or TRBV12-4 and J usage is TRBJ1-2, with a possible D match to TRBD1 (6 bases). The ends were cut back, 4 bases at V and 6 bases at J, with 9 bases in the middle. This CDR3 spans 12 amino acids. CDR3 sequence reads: CASSWDIHGYTF. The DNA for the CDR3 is TGTGCCAGCAGTTGGGACATCCATGGCTACACCTTC.

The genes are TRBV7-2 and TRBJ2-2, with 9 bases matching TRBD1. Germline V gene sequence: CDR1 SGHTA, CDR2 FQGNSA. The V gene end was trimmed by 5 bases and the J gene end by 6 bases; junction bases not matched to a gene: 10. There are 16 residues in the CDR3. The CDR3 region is CASSRDRVIGAGELFF. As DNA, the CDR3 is TGTGCCAGCAGCCGGGACAGGGTAATTGGCGCCGGGGAGCTGTTTTTT.

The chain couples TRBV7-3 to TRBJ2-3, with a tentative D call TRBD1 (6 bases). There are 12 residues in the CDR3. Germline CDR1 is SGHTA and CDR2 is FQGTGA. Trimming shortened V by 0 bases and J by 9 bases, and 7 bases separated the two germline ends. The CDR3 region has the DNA TGTGCCAGCAGCTTAACCACAGGGACGCAGTATTTT. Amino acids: CASSLTTGTQYF.

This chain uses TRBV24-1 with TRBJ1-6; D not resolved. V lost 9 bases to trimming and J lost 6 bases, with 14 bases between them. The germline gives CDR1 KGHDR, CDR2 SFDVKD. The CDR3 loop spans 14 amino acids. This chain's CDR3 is CATRSGASNSPLHF. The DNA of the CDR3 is TGTGCCACCCGTAGCGGAGCATCTAATTCACCCCTCCACTTT.

CDR3 residues: CASSQAPTNNYGYTF. The CDR3 region has the DNA TGTGCCAGCAGCCAAGCCCCGACAAACAACTATGGCTACACCTTC. The V gene is TRBV14, the J gene TRBJ1-2; D ambiguous. CDR1 is SGHDN, CDR2 FVKESK, per germline. This CDR3 is 15 amino acids long. V gave up 1 base and J gave up 2 bases, with 11 bases separating them.

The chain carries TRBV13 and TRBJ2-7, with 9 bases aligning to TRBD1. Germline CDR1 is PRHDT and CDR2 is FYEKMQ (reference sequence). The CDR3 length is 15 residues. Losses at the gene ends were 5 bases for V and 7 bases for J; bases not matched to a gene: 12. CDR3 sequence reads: CASSAGDREMREQYF. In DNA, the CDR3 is TGTGCCAGCAGCGCCGGGGACAGGGAAATGAGGGAGCAGTACTTC.

This CDR3 is CASSQGLTPGNTIYF. CDR3 sequence (DNA): TGTGCCAGCAGCCAAGGATTAACTCCAGGAAACACCATATATTTT. The V and J genes are TRBV3-1 (or the pseudogene TRBV3-2) and TRBJ1-3; D is unclear. Between the trimmed V and J ends, which lost 1 base and 4 bases, there was a span of 11 bases. In germline, CDR1 is LGHDT, CDR2 YNNKEL (reference sequence). This CDR3 spans 15 amino acids.

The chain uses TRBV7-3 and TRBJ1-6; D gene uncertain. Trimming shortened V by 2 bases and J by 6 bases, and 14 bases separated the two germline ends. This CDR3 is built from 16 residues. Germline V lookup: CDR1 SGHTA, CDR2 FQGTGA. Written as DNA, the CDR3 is TGTGCCAGCAGCTTACTTGCCGCGCCGGGTAATTCACCCCTCCACTTT. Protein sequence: CASSLLAAPGNSPLHF.

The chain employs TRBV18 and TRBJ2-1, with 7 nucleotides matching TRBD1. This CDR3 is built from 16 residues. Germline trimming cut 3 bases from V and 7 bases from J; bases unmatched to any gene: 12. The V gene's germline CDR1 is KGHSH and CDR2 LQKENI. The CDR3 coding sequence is TGTGCCAGCTCACCCCGACAGGGATTTTATCCAAATGAGCAGTTCTTC. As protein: CASSPRQGFYPNEQFF. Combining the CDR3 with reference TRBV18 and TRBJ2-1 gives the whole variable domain NAGVMQNPRHLVRRRGQEARLRCSPMKGHSHVYWYRQLPEEGLKFMVYLQKENIIDESGMPKERFSAEFPKEGPSILRIQQVVRGDSAAYFCASSPRQGFYPNEQFFGPGTRLTVL.

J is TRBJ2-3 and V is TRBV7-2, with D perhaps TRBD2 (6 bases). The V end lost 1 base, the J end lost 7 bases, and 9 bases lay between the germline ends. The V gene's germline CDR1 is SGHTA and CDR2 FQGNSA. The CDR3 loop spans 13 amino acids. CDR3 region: CASSLGRDYTQYF. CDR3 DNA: TGTGCCAGCAGCTTAGGGCGGGACTATACGCAGTATTTT.

CDR3 sequence reads: CATAGNVNQPQHF. The CDR3 coding sequence is TGCGCCACTGCGGGGAATGTCAATCAGCCCCAGCATTTT. The chain joins TRBV4-3 to TRBJ1-5; D is undetermined. Deletions cut 10 bases from V and 3 bases from J, with 13 bases between. The CDR3 is 13 amino acids. Germline-derived CDR1 and CDR2 are LGHNA and YSLEER.

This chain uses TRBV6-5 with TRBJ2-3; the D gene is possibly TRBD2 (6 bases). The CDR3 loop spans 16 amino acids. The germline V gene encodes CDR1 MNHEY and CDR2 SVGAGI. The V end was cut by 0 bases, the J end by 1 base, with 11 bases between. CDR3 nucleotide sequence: TGTGCCAGCAGTTACTCGGGGACTGTTGGCACAGATACGCAGTATTTT. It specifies CASSYSGTVGTDTQYF.

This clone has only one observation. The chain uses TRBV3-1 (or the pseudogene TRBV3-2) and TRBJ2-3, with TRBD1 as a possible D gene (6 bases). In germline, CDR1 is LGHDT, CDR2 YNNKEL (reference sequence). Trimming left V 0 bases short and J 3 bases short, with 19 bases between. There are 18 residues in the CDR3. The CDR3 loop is CASSQDPGTPFVTDTQYF. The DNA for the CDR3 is TGTGCCAGCAGCCAAGACCCAGGGACACCCTTCGTGACAGATACGCAGTATTTT.

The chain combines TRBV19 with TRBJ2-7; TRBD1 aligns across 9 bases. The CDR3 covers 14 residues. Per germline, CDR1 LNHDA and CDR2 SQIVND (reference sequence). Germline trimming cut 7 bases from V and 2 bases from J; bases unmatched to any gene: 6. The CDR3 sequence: CASTTGQGPYEQYF. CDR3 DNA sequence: TGTGCCAGTACCACGGGACAGGGCCCCTACGAGCAGTACTTC.

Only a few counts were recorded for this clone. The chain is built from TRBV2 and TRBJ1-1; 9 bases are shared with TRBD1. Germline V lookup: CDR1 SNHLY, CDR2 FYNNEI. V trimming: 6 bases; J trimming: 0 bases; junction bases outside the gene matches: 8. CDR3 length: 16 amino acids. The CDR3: CASRLKGQGMNTEAFF. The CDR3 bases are TGTGCCAGCAGACTGAAAGGACAGGGGATGAACACTGAAGCTTTCTTT.

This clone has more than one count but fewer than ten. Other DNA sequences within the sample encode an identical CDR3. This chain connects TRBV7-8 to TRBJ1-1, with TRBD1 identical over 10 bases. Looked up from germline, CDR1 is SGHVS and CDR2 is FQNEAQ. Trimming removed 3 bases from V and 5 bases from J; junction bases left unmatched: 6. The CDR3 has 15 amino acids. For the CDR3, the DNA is TGTGCCAGCAGCTTTCTAGGACAGGGGGGGACTGAAGCTTTCTTT. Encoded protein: CASSFLGQGGTEAFF.

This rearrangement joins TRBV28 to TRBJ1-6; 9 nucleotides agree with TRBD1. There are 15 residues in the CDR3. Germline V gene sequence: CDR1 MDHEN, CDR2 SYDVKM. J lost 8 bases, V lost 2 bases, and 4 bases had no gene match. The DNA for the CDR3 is TGTGCCAGCAGTTTACCGGGACAGGGTCATTCACCCCTCCACTTT. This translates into CASSLPGQGHSPLHF. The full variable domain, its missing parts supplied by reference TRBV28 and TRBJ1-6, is DVKVTQSSRYLVKRTGEKVFLECVQDMDHENMFWYRQDPGLGLRLIYFSYDVKMKEKGDIPEGYSVSREKKERFSLILESASTNQTSMYLCASSLPGQGHSPLHFGNGTRLTVT.

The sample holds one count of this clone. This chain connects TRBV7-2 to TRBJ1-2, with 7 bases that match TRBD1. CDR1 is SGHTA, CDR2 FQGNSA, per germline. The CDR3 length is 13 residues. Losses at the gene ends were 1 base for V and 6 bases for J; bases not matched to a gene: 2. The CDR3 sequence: CASSLVTGDGYTF. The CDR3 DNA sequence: TGTGCCAGCAGCTTAGTTACAGGGGATGGCTACACCTTC.

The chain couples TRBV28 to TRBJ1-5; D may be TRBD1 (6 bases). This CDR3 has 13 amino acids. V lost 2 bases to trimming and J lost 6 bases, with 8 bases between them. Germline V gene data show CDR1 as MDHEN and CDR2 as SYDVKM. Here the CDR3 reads CASSLRGSQPQHF. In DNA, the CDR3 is TGTGCCAGCAGTTTAAGGGGGTCTCAGCCCCAGCATTTT.

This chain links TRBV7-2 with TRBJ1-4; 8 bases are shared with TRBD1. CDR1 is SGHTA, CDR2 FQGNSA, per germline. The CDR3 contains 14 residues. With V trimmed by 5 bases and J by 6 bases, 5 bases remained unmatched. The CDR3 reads CASSPGTGDEKLFF. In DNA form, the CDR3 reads TGTGCCAGCAGCCCCGGGACAGGAGATGAAAAACTGTTTTTT.

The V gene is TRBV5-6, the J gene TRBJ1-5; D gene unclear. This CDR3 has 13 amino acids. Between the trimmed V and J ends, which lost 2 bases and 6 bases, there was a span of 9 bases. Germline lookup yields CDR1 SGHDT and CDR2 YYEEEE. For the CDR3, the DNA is TGTGCCAGCAGCTTTACGGGAGGTCAGCCCCAGCATTTT. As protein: CASSFTGGQPQHF. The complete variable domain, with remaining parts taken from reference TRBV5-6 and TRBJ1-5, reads DAGVTQSPTHLIKTRGQQVTLRCSPKSGHDTVSWYQQALGQGPQFIFQYYEEEERQRGNFPDRFSGHQFPNYSSELNVNALLLGDSALYLCASSFTGGQPQHFGDGTRLSIL.